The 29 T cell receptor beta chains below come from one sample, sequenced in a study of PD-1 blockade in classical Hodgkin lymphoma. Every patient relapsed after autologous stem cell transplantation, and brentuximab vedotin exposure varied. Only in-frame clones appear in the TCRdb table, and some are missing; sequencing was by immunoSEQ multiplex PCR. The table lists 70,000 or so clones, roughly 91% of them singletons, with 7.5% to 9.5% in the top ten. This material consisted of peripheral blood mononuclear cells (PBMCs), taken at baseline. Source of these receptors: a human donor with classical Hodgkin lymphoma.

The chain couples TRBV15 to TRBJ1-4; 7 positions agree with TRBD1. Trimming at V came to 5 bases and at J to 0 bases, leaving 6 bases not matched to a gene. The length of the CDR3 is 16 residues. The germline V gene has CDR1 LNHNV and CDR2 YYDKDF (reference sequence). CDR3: CATSPRGTATNEKLFF. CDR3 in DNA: TGTGCCACCAGCCCCAGAGGGACAGCAACTAATGAAAAACTGTTTTTT.

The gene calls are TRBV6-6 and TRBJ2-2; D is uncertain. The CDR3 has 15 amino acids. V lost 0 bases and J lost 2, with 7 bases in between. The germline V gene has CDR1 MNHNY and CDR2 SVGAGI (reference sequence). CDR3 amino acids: CASSYSPGNTGELFF. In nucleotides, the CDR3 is TGTGCCAGCAGTTACTCCCCCGGAAACACCGGGGAGCTGTTTTTT.

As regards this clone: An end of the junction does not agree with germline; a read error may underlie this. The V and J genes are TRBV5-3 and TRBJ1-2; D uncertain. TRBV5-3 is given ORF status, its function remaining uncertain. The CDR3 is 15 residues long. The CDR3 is CASSLVKDHNYGYTF. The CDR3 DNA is TGTGCCAGCAGCTTGGTGAAGGACCATAACTATGGCTACACCTTC.

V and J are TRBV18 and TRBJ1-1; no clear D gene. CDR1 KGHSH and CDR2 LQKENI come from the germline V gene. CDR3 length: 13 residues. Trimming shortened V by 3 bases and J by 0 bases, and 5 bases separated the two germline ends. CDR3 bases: TGTGCCAGCTCACCCACTATGAACACTGAAGCTTTCTTT. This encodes CASSPTMNTEAFF.

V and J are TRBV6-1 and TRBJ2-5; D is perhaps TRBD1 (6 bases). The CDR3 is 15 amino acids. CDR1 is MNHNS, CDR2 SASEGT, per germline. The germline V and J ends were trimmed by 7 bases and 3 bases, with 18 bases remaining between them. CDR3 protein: CASNRWTVGEETQYF. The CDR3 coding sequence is TGTGCCAGCAATCGTTGGACAGTGGGAGAAGAGACCCAGTACTTC.

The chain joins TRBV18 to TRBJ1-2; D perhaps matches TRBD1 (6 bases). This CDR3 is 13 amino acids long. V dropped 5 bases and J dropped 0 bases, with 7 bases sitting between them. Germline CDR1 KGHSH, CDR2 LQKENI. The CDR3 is CASSGQSNYGYTF. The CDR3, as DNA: TGTGCCAGCTCAGGACAGTCTAACTATGGCTACACCTTC.

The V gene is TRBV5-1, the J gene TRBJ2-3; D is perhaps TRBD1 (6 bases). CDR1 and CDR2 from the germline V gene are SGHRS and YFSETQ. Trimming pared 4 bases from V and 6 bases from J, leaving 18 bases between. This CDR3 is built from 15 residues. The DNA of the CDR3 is TGCGCCAGCAGCATCGGACAGCTCGGAGATGATACGCAGTATTTT. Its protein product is CASSIGQLGDDTQYF.

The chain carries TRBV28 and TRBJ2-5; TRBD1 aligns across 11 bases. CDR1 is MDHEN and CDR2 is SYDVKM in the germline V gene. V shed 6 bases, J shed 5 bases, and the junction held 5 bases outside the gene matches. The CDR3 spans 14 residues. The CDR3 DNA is TGTGCCAGCAGGAGGACAGGGGGCTCCGAGACCCAGTACTTC. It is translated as CASRRTGGSETQYF.

The CDR3 DNA reads TGTGCCTGGAGGCGCCGGGACGGAGCCTACGAGCAGTACTTC. Its protein product is CAWRRRDGAYEQYF. This sequence joins TRBV30 and TRBJ2-7, with D perhaps given as TRBD1 or TRBD2 (5 bases each). From germline, CDR1 is GTSNPN and CDR2 SVGIG (reference sequence). The CDR3 runs to 14 residues. V was pared by 3 bases and J by 2 bases, with 14 bases between.

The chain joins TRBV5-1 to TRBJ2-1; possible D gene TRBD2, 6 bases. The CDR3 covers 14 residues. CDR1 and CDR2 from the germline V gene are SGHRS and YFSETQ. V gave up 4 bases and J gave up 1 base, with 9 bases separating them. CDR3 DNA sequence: TGCGCCAGCAGCACCGGGACTTCCTACAATGAGCAGTTCTTC. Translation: CASSTGTSYNEQFF.

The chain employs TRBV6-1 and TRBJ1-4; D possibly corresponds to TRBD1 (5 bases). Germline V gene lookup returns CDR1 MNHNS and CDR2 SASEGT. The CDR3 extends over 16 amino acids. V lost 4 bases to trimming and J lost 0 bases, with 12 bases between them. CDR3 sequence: CASSAGTLTTNEKLFF. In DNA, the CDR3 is TGTGCCAGCAGTGCAGGGACGCTTACAACTAATGAAAAACTGTTTTTT.

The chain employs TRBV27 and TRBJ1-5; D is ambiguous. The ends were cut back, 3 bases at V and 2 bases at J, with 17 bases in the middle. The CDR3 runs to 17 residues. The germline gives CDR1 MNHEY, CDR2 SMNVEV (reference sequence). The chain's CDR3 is CASSLTRSEVGNQPQHF. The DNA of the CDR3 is TGTGCCAGCAGTTTGACAAGAAGCGAGGTGGGCAATCAGCCCCAGCATTTT.

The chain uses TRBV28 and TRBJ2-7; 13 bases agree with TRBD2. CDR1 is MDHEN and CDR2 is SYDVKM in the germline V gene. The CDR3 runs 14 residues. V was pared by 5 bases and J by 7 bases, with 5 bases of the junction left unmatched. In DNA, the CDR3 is TGTGCCAGCAGTGGACTAGCGGGAGATAGGGAGCAGTACTTC. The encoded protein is CASSGLAGDREQYF.

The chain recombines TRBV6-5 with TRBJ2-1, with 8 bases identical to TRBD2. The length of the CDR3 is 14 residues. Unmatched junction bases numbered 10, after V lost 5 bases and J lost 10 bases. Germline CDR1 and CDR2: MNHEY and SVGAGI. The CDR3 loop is CASSPARLANEQFF. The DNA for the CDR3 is TGTGCCAGCAGTCCCGCTCGACTAGCGAACGAGCAGTTCTTC.

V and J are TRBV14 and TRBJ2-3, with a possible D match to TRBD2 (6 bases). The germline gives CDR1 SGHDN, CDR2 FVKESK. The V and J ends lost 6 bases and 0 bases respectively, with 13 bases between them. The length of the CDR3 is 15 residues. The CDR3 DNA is TGTGCCAGCAGGCTGACGGGACTTAGCACAGATACGCAGTATTTT. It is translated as CASRLTGLSTDTQYF.

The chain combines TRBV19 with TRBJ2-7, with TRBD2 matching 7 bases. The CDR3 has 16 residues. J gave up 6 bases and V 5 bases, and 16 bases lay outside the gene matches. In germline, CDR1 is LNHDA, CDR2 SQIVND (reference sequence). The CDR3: CASSPLRGRVGGEQYF. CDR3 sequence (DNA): TGTGCCAGTAGTCCCTTAAGAGGGAGGGTTGGAGGCGAGCAGTACTTC.

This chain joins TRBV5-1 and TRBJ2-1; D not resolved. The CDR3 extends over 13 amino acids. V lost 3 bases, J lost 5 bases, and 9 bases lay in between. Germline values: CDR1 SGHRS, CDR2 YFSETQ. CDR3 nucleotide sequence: TGCGCCAGCAGCTCCCCCCGACACAATGAGCAGTTCTTC. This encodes CASSSPRHNEQFF.

The CDR3 nucleotides read TGTGCCAGCAGTTCGAGACAGGGAGAGAACACTGAAGCTTTCTTT. This translates into CASSSRQGENTEAFF. The rearrangement uses TRBV27 and TRBJ1-1; 7 bases match TRBD1. The germline gives CDR1 MNHEY, CDR2 SMNVEV (reference sequence). J lost 1 base, V lost 4 bases, and 6 bases had no gene match. CDR3 length equals 15 residues.

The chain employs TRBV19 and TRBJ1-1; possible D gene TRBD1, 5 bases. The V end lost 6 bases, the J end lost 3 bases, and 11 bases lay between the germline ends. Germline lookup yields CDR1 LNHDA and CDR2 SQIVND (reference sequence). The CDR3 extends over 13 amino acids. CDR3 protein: CASRGLGDTEAFF. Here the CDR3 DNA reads TGTGCCAGTAGGGGACTGGGGGACACTGAAGCTTTCTTT.

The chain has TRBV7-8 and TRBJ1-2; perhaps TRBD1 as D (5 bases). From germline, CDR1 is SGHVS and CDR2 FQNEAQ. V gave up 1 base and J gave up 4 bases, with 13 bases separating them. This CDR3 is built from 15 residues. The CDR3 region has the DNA TGTGCCAGCAGCTTAGTTATGACAGACAGCTATGGCTACACCTTC. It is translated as CASSLVMTDSYGYTF.

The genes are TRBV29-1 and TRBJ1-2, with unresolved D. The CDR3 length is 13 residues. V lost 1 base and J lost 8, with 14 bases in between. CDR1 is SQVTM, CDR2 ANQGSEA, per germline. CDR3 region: CSVEGGILEGYTF. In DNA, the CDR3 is TGCAGCGTTGAAGGGGGTATTCTCGAAGGCTACACCTTC.

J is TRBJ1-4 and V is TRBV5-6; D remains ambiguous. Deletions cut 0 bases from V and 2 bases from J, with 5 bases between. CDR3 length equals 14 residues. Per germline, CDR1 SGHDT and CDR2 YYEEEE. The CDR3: CASSLAGTNEKLFF. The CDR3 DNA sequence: TGTGCCAGCAGCTTGGCTGGGACTAATGAAAAACTGTTTTTT.

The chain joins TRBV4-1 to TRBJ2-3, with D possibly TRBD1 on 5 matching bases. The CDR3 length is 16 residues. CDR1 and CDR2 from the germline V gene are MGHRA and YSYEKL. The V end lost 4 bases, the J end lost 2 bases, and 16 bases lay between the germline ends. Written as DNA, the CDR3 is TGCGCCAGCAGCCGAAGCATGAGGACAAACACAGATACGCAGTATTTT. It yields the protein CASSRSMRTNTDTQYF.

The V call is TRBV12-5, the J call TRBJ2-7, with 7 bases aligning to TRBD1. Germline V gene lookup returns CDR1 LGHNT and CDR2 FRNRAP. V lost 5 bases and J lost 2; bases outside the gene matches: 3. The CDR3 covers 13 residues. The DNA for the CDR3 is TGTGCTAGTGGTGTGACAGGGACCTACGAGCAGTACTTC. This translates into CASGVTGTYEQYF.

The CDR3 region is CAWSYGAEAFF. The CDR3 DNA reads TGTGCCTGGAGCTACGGGGCCGAAGCTTTCTTT. The chain couples TRBV30 to TRBJ1-1; a weak D match, TRBD1 (5 bases). Germline V CDR1 and CDR2: GTSNPN, SVGIG (reference sequence). Trimming took 3 bases from V and 8 from J, leaving 10 bases between them. The CDR3 contains 11 residues.

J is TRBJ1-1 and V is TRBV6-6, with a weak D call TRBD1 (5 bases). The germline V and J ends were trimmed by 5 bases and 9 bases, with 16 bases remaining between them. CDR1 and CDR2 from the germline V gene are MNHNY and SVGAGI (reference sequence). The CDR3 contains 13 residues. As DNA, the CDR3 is TGTGCCAGCAGTCCAGGGCCGGGAGGACAAGCTTTCTTT. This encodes CASSPGPGGQAFF.

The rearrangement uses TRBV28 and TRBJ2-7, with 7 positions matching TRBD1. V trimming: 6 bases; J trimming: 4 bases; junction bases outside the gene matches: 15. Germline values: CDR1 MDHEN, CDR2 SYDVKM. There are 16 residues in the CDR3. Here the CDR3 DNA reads TGTGCCAGCAGCCGGATGACAGGGAAACTCACATACGAGCAGTACTTC. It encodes CASSRMTGKLTYEQYF.

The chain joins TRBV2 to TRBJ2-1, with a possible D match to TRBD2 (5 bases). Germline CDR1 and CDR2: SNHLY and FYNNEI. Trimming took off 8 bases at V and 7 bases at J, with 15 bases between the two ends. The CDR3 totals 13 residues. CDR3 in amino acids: CASQEDQPNEQFF. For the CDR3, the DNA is TGTGCCAGCCAGGAGGACCAGCCTAATGAGCAGTTCTTC.

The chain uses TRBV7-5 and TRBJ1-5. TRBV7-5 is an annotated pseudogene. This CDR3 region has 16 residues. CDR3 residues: CVRSLDSGGSNQPQHF. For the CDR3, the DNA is TGTGTCAGAAGCTTAGACTCGGGGGGTAGCAATCAGCCCCAGCATTTT.